This T cell receptor beta chain was found in a study of T cell repertoires in cytomegalovirus infection. Looking at the study overall: A matching HLA type, together with CMV infection, was signaled by public TCR beta signatures.

Regarding the study as a whole: CMV carriers having the relevant HLA were flagged by cumulative public TCR beta family frequency. The study found HLA-C-restricted CMV-specific TCR beta clonotypes dominating the ex vivo response.

TCRdb re-called the reads through MiXCR, storing one row per CDR3 protein. The data show approximately 320,000 distinct CDR3 sequences, 9.5% seen once. As regards this clonotype: Its target is not known.

The sequence was obtained from a human donor in good health (CMV status not recorded). Some clones in this sample may be carry-over from other donors' samples. The specimen was PBMCs.

The chain's CDR3 is CASSRGTSTYEQYF. The CDR3 region has the DNA TGTGCCAGCAGCCGCGGGACATCCACTTACGAGCAGTACTTC. The chain recombines TRBV5-6 with TRBJ2-7, with D perhaps matching TRBD1 or TRBD2 (6 bases each). V dropped 4 bases and J dropped 4 bases, with 15 bases sitting between them. The CDR3 spans 14 residues. Germline V gives CDR1 SGHDT, CDR2 YYEEEE.